These T cell receptor beta chains were read from a single sample in a study of a mutant IDH1 vaccine in newly diagnosed glioma. This table comes from immunoSEQ multiplex PCR, and its TCRdb copy is limited to in-frame clones, with some not included. This sample yields roughly 44,000 clones, of which around 81% are seen a single time; roughly 4.5% belongs to the top ten. Their cognate antigens are unknown. Sequenced material: PBMCs, taken from a glioma patient whose treatment included an IDH1 peptide vaccine. These receptors came from a woman between 40 and 55 years old with glioma. Some clones in this sample may be carry-over from other donors' samples. Both conserved end residues are part of each CDR3. D genes are given only for firm matches. Clone size is not always given. Where it is, it says once, few, many or a class for expanded clones.

j_call d_call clone_size v_call cdr3_aa cdr3_nt
TRBJ1-5 TRBD1 few TRBV2 CASSTLYTGGDANQPQHF TGTGCCAGCAGCACACTTTACACAGGGGGTGACGCAAATCAGCCCCAGCATTTT
TRBJ1-3 . few TRBV5-1 CASSLDPPDSGNTIYF TGCGCCAGCAGCTTGGATCCACCCGACAGTGGAAACACCATATATTTT
TRBJ1-6 . . TRBV14 CASSRAGVGSPLHF TGTGCCAGCAGTAGGGCAGGGGTCGGCTCACCCCTCCACTTT
TRBJ1-2 . . TRBV6-6 CASSPQDIHYGYTF TGTGCCAGCAGTCCCCAGGACATCCATTATGGCTACACCTTC
TRBJ1-5 . . TRBV7-9 CASSLGLGGNQPQHF TGTGCCAGCAGCTTAGGGCTGGGTGGCAATCAGCCCCAGCATTTT
TRBJ2-1 TRBD2 . TRBV11-3 CASSPTSGSSEQFF TGTGCCAGCAGCCCCACTAGCGGGAGCTCTGAGCAGTTCTTC
TRBJ2-7 . . TRBV29-1 CSGQGNAGGAGEQYF TGCAGCGGACAGGGTAATGCTGGGGGGGCCGGCGAGCAGTACTTC
TRBJ2-7 . . TRBV15 CATSRDLQGSHEQYF TGTGCCACCAGCAGAGATTTACAGGGCAGCCACGAGCAGTACTTC
TRBJ2-1 . . TRBV2 CVGRPSYNEQFF TGTGTGGGTAGGCCCTCCTACAATGAGCAGTTCTTC
TRBJ2-3 TRBD2 . TRBV4-2 CASSQSSGGASDTQYF TGTGCCAGCAGCCAAAGTAGCGGGGGGGCGTCAGATACGCAGTATTTT
TRBJ1-2 . . TRBV5-8 CASSPGAGYNYGYTF TGTGCCAGCAGCCCGGGTGCGGGGTATAACTATGGCTACACCTTC
TRBJ1-5 . . TRBV5-1 CASRLEKGQPQHF TGCGCCAGCAGACTGGAGAAGGGTCAGCCCCAGCATTTT
TRBJ2-5 TRBD1 . TRBV7-2 CASSLRRFGTGRETQYF TGTGCCAGCAGCTTAAGAAGGTTCGGGACAGGGAGGGAGACCCAGTACTTC
TRBJ2-1 TRBD2 . TRBV7-9 CASSPGLAAYNEQFF TGTGCCAGCAGCCCAGGACTAGCGGCCTACAATGAGCAGTTCTTC
TRBJ2-3 . . TRBV15 CATTFGDTQYF TGTGCCACCACCTTTGGAGATACGCAGTATTTT
TRBJ2-1 . . TRBV7-2 CASSWHQARGYNEQFF TGTGCCAGCAGCTGGCACCAGGCCAGGGGCTACAATGAGCAGTTCTTC
TRBJ1-2 . . TRBV7-2 CASSSHYGYTF TGTGCCAGCAGCTCCCACTATGGCTACACCTTC
TRBJ2-7 . . TRBV9 CASSANNYEQYF TGTGCCAGCAGCGCCAACAACTACGAGCAGTACTTC
TRBJ2-7 TRBD2 once TRBV4-3 CASSQAYGGTYEQYF TGCGCCAGCAGCCAAGCCTACGGGGGGACCTACGAGCAGTACTTC
TRBJ2-5 TRBD1 . TRBV5-1 CASSLRQGEETQYF TGCGCCAGCAGCTTGCGACAGGGGGAAGAGACCCAGTACTTC
TRBJ1-5 . . TRBV25-1 CASRAGSGQPQHF TGTGCCAGCAGGGCCGGTTCGGGTCAGCCCCAGCATTTT
TRBJ1-2 . . TRBV6-5 CASSYGPSLNGYTF TGTGCCAGCAGTTACGGACCGTCCCTCAATGGCTACACCTTC
TRBJ2-7 . . TRBV18 CASSPKTEPSGSTYEQYF TGTGCCAGCTCACCAAAGACAGAACCGAGCGGGTCAACTTACGAGCAGTACTTC
TRBJ1-2 TRBD1 . TRBV6-5 CASRYRDSTGYTF TGTGCCAGCAGGTACCGGGACAGCACAGGCTACACCTTC